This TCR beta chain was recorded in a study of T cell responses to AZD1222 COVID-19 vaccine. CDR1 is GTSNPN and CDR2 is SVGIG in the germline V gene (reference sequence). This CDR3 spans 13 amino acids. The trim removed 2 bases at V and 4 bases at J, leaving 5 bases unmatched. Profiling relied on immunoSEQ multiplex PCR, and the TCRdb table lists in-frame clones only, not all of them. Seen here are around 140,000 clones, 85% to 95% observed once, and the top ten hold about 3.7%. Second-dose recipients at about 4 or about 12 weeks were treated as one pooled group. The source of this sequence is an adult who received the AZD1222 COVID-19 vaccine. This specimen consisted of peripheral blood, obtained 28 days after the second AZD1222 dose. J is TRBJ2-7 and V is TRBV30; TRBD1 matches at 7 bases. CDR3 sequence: CAWSKGQNYEQYF. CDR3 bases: TGTGCCTGGAGTAAGGGACAGAATTACGAGCAGTACTTC.